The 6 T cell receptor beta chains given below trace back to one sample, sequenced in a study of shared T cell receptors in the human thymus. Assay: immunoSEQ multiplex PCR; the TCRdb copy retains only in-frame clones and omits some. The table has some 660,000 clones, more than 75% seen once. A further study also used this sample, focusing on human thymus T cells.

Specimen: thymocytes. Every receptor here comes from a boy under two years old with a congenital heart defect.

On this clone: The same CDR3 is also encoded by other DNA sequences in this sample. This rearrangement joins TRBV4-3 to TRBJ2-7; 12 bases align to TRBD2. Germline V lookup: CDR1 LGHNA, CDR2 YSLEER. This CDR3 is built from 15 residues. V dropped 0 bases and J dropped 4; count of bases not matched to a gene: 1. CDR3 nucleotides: TGCGCCAGCAGCCAAGAACTAGCGGGAGGATACGAGCAGTACTTC. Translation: CASSQELAGGYEQYF.

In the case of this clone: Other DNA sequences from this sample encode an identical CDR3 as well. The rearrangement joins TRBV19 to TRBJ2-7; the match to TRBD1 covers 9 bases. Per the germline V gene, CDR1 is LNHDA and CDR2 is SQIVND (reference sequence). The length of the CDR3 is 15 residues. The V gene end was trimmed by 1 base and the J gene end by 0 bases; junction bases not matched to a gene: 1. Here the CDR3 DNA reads TGTGCCAGTAGTATAGGGGACAGGGACTCCTACGAGCAGTACTTC. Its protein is CASSIGDRDSYEQYF.

The CDR3: CASGLVTGLTGELFF. In nucleotides, the CDR3 is TGTGCCAGCGGTTTGGTGACAGGGCTGACCGGGGAGCTGTTTTTT. This chain links TRBV2 with TRBJ2-2; 7 bases line up with TRBD1. Per germline, CDR1 SNHLY and CDR2 FYNNEI. The V segment lost 8 bases and the J segment 5 bases; nucleotides outside the gene matches: 11. This CDR3 has 15 amino acids.

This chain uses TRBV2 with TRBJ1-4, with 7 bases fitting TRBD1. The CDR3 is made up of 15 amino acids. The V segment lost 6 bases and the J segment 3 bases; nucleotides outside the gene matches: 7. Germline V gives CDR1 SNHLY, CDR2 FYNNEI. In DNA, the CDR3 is TGTGCCAGCAGAACAGGGGTGGTGGCTAATGAAAAACTGTTTTTT. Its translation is CASRTGVVANEKLFF.

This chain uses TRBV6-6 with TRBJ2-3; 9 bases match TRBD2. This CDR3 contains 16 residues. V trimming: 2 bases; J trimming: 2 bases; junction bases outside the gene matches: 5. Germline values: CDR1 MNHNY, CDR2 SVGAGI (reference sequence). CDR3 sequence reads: CASSYELAGITDTQYF. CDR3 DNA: TGTGCCAGCAGTTACGAGCTAGCGGGGATCACAGATACGCAGTATTTT.

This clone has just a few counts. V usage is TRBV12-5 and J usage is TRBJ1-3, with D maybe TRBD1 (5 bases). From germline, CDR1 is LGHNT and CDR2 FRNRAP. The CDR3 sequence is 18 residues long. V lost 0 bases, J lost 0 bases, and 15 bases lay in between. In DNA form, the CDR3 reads TGTGCTAGTGGTTTGGTTCCGATTAGGGGAAGCTCTGGAAACACCATATATTTT. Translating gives CASGLVPIRGSSGNTIYF. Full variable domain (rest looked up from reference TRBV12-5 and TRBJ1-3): DARVTQTPRHKVTEMGQEVTMRCQPILGHNTVFWYRQTMMQGLELLAYFRNRAPLDDSGMPKDRFSAEMPDATLATLKIQPSEPRDSAVYFCASGLVPIRGSSGNTIYFGEGSWLTVV.